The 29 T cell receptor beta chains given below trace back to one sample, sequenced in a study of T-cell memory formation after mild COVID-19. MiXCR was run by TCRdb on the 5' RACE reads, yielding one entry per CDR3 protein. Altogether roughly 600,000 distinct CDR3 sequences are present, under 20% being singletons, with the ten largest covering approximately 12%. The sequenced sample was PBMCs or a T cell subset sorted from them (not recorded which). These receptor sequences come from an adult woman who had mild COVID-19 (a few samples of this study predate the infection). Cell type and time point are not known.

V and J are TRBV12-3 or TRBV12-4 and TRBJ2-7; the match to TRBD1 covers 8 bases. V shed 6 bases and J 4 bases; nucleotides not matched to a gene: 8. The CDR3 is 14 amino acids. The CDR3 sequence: CASSFGQGMYEQYF. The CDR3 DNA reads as TGTGCCAGCAGCTTCGGACAGGGAATGTACGAGCAGTACTTC.

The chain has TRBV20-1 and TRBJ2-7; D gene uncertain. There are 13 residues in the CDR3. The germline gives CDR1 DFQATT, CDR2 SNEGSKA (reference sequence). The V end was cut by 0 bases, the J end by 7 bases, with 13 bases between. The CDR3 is CSARDQAPWEQYF. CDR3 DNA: TGCAGTGCTAGAGATCAAGCCCCGTGGGAGCAGTACTTC.

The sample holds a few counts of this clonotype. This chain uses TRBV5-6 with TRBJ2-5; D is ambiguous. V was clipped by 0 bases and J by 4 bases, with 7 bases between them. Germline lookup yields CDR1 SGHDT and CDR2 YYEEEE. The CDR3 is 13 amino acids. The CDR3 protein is CASSLEKIETQYF. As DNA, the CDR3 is TGTGCCAGCAGCTTGGAGAAAATAGAGACCCAGTACTTC.

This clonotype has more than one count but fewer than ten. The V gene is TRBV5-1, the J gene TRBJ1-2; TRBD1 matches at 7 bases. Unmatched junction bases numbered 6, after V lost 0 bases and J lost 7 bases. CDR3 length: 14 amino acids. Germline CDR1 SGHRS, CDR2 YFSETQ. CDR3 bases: TGCGCCAGCAGCTTGGGAACTACAGGGGTTGGCTACACCTTC. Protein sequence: CASSLGTTGVGYTF.

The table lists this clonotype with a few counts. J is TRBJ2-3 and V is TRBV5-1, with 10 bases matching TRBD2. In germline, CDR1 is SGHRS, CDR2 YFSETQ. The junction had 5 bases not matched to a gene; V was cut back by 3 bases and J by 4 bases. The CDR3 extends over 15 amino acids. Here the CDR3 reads CASSSGTSASDTQYF. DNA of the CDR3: TGCGCCAGCAGCTCGGGGACTAGCGCTTCAGATACGCAGTATTTT.

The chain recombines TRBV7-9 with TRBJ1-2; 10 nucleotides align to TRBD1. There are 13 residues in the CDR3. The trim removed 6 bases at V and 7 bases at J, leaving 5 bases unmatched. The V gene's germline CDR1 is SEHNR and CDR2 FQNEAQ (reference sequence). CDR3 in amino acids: CASRFDRGPGYTF. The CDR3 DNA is TGTGCCAGCAGATTCGACAGGGGGCCTGGCTACACCTTC.

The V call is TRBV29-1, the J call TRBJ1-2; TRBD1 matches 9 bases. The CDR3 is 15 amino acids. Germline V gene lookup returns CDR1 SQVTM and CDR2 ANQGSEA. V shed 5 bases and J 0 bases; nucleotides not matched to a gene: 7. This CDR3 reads CSVLYRDRANYGYTF. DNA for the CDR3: TGCAGCGTTTTATATCGGGACAGGGCTAACTATGGCTACACCTTC. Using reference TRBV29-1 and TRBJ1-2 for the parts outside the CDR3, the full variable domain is SAVISQKPSRDICQRGTSLTIQCQVDSQVTMMFWYRQQPGQSLTLIATANQGSEATYESGFVIDKFPISRPNLTFSTLTVSNMSPEDSSIYLCSVLYRDRANYGYTFGSGTRLTVV.

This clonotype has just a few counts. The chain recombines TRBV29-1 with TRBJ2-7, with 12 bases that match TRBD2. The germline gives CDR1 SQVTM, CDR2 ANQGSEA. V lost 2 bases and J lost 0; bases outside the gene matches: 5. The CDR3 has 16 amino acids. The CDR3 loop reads CSVERRTSGDSYEQYF. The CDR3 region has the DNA TGCAGCGTTGAAAGGAGGACTAGCGGGGACTCCTACGAGCAGTACTTC.

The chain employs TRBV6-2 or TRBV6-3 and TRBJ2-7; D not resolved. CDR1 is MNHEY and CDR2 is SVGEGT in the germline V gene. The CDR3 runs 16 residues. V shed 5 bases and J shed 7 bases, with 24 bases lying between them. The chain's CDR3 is CASSQFPPLTDGEQYF. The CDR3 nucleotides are TGTGCCAGCAGTCAGTTCCCCCCTCTGACCGACGGGGAGCAGTACTTC.

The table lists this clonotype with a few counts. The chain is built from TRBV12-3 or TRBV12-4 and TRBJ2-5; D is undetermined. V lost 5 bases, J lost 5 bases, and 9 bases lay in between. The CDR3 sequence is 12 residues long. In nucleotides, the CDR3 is TGTGCCAGCAGTCATCAGGTGGAGACCCAGTACTTC. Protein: CASSHQVETQYF.

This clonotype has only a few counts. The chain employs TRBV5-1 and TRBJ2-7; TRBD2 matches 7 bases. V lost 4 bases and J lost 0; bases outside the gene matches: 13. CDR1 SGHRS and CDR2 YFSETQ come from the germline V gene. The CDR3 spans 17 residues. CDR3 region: CASSPRLAVTTSYEQYF. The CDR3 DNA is TGCGCCAGCAGCCCCCGCCTAGCGGTCACGACCTCCTACGAGCAGTACTTC.

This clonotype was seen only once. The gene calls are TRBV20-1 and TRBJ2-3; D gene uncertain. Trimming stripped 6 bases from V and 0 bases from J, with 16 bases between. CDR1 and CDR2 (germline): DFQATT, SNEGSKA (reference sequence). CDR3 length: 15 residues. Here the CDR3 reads CSACGRITSTDTQYF. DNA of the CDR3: TGCAGTGCGTGTGGTAGGATCACTAGCACAGATACGCAGTATTTT.

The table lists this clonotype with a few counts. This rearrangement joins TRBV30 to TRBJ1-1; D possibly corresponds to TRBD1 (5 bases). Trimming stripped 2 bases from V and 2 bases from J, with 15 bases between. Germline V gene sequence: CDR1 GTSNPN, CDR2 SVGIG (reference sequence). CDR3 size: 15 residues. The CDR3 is CAWSSGGTPNTEAFF. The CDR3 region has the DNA TGTGCCTGGAGTTCCGGGGGGACCCCTAACACTGAAGCTTTCTTT.

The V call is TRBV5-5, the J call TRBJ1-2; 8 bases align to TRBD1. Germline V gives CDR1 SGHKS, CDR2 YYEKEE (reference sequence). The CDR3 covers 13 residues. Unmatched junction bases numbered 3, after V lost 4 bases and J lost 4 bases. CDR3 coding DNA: TGTGCCAGCAGCAAGACAGGGGCCTATGGCTACACCTTC. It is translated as CASSKTGAYGYTF.

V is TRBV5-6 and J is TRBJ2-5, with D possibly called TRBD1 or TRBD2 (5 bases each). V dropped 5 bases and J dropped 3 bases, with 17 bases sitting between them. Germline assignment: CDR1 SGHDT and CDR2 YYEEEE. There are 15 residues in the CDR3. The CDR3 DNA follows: TGTGCCAGCAGACCCTTTGGGGGTCCAAAAGAGACCCAGTACTTC. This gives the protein CASRPFGGPKETQYF.

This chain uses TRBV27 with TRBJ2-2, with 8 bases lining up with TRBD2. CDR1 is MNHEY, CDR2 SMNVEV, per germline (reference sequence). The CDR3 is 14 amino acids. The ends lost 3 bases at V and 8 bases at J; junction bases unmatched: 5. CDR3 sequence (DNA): TGTGCCAGCAGTTTGGCACTAGCGGCGGGGGAGCTGTTTTTT. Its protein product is CASSLALAAGELFF.

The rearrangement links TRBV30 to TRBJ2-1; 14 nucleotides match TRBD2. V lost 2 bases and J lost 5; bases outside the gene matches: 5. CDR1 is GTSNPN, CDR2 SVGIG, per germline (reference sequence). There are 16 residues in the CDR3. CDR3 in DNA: TGTGCCTGGAGTCGACTAGCGGGAGGGTATAACAATGAGCAGTTCTTC. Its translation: CAWSRLAGGYNNEQFF.

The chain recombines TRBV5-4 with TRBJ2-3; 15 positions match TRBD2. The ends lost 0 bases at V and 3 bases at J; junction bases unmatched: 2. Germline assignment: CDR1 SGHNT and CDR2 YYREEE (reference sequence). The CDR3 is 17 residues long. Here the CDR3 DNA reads TGTGCCAGCAGCTTGGTTGGACTAGCGGGAGGGACAGATACGCAGTATTTT. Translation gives CASSLVGLAGGTDTQYF.

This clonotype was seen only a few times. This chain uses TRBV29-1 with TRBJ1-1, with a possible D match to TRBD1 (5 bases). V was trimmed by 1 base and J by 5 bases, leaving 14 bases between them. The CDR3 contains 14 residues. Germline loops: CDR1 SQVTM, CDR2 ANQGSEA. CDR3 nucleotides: TGCAGCGTTGAAGTTCAGGGTATATGGACTGAAGCTTTCTTT. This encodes CSVEVQGIWTEAFF.

CDR3 coding DNA: TGTGCCAGCACCTCAACTCTAGGGGGGGGCGAGCAGTACTTC. Its translation is CASTSTLGGGEQYF. J is TRBJ2-7 and V is TRBV19, with D tentatively TRBD2 (7 bases). V was clipped by 9 bases and J by 6 bases, with 21 bases between them. Germline CDR1 is LNHDA and CDR2 is SQIVND (reference sequence). CDR3 size: 14 residues.

The CDR3 is CASSSGLAGSTQYF. DNA of the CDR3: TGCGCCAGCAGCTCCGGACTAGCGGGATCGACCCAGTACTTC. The V call is TRBV5-1, the J call TRBJ2-5, with TRBD2 identical over 12 bases. The length of the CDR3 is 14 residues. V shed 3 bases and J 7 bases; nucleotides not matched to a gene: 4. CDR1 is SGHRS, CDR2 YFSETQ, per germline.

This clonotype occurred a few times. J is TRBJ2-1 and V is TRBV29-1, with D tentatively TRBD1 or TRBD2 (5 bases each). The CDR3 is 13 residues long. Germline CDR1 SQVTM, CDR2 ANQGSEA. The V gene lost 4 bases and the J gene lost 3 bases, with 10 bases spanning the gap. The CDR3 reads CSVVRAGYNEQFF. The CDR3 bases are TGCAGCGTTGTCAGGGCGGGCTACAATGAGCAGTTCTTC.

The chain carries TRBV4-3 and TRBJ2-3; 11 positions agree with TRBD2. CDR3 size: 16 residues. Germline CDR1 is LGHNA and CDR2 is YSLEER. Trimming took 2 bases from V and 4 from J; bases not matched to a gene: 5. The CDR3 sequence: CASSQYSGRASDTQYF. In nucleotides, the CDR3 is TGCGCCAGCAGCCAATATAGCGGGAGGGCCTCAGATACGCAGTATTTT.

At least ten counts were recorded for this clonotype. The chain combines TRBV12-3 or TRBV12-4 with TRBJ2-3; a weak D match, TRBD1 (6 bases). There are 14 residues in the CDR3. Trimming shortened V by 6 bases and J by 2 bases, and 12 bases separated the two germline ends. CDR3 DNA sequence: TGTGCCAGCAGATCCCCAGGGGTCACAGATACGCAGTATTTT. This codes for CASRSPGVTDTQYF.

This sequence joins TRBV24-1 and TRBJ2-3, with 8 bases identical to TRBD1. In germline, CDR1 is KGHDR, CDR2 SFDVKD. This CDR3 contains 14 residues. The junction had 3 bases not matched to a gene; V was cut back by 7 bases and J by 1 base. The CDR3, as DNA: TGTGCCACCAGCGAGACAGGGGGCACAGATACGCAGTATTTT. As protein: CATSETGGTDTQYF.

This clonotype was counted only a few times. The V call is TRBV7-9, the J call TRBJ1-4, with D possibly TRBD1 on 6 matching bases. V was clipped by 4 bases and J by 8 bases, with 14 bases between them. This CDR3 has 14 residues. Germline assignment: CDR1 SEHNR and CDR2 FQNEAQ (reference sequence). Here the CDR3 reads CASSSFQGREKLFF. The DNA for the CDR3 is TGTGCCAGCAGCTCCTTTCAGGGGCGGGAAAAACTGTTTTTT. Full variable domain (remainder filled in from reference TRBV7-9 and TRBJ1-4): DTGVSQNPRHKITKRGQNVTFRCDPISEHNRLYWYRQTLGQGPEFLTYFQNEAQLEKSRLLSDRFSAERPKGSFSTLEIQRTEQGDSAMYLCASSSFQGREKLFFGSGTQLSVL.

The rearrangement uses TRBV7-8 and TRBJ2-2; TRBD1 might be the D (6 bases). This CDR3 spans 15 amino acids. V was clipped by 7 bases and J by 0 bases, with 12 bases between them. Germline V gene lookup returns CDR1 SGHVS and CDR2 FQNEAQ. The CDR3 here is CASTRTGSNTGELFF. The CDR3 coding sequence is TGTGCCAGCACCCGTACAGGGTCGAACACCGGGGAGCTGTTTTTT.

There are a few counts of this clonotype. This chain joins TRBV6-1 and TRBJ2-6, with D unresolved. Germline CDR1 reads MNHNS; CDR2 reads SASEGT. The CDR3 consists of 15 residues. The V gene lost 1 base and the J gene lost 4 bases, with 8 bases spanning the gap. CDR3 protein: CASSEVSSGANVLTF. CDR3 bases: TGTGCCAGCAGTGAAGTGAGTTCCGGGGCCAACGTCCTGACTTTC.

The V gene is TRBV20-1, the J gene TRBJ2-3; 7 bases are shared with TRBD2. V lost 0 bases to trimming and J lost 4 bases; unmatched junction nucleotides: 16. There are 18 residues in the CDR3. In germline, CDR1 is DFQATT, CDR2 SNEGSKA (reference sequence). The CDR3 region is CSARESKPRLAGADTQYF. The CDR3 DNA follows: TGCAGTGCTAGAGAATCCAAGCCCAGACTAGCAGGCGCAGATACGCAGTATTTT.